This T cell receptor beta chain was sequenced during a study of blood T cell repertoires in COVID-19. Background on the study: There were acute and convalescent COVID-19 samples, and they came from the United States, Italy and Spain. From T cells, B-cell-depleted T cells, or PBMCs came the material, which was cDNA or gDNA.

In the authors' workflow: Amplification with reference gene primers provided the estimates of nucleated cell counts. The data were produced by immunoSEQ multiplex PCR, yet TCRdb's version contains in-frame clones alone and is incomplete. V, J and clone size are those of that table, while D and trimming were read from the DNA. The sample holds 150,000 to 200,000 clones, roughly 87% seen once. Per the germline V gene, CDR1 is MNHEY and CDR2 is SVGAGI. V lost 6 bases to trimming and J lost 1 base, with 15 bases between them. The length of the CDR3 is 15 residues. Sequencing was carried out using peripheral blood. V is TRBV6-5 and J is TRBJ1-1; TRBD1 is a possible D gene (5 bases). This receptor was obtained from a human donor in a cohort sampled during active COVID-19. The CDR3 DNA is TGTGCCAGCAGGAGACAGTGGGAGGGGAACACTGAAGCTTTCTTT. It yields the protein CASRRQWEGNTEAFF.